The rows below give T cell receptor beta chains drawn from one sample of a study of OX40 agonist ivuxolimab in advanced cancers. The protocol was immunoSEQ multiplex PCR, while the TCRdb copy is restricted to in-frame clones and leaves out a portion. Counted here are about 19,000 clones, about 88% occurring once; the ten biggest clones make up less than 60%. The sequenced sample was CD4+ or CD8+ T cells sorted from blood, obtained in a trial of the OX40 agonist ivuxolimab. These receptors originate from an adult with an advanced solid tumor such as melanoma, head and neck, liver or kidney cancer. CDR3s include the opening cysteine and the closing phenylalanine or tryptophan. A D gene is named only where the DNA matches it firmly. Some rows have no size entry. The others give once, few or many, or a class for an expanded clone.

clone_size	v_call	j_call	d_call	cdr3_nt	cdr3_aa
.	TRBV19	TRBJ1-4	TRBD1	TGTGCCAGTAGTCAGGACAGGGCGTTGGGAGAAAAACTGTTTTTT	CASSQDRALGEKLFF
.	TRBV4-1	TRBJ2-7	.	TGCGCCAGCAGCCCGCAACTCCGGGACTTGACCCCCGAGCAGTACTTC	CASSPQLRDLTPEQYF
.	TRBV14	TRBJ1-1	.	TGTGCCAGCAGCCAAGATCGGGCGGACACTGAAGCTTTCTTT	CASSQDRADTEAFF
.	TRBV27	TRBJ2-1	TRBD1	TGTGCCAGCAGTTTTTCCACGGACAGGGGTAGGAATGAGCAGTTCTTC	CASSFSTDRGRNEQFF
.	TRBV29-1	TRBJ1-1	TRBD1	TGCAGCGTTGAGGCCCGAGACAGGGGAGGGGGGAACACTGAAGCTTTCTTT	CSVEARDRGGGNTEAFF
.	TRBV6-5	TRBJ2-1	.	TGTGCCAGCAGTTACAACGGTTACTCCTACAATGAGCAGTTCTTC	CASSYNGYSYNEQFF
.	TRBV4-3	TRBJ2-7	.	TGCGCCAGCAGCCAAGCGGTAGGTTATCCCTACGAGCAGTACTTC	CASSQAVGYPYEQYF
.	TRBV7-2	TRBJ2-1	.	TGTGCCAGCAGCTTAGGAGGGGGACTAAATTACAATGAGCAGTTCTTC	CASSLGGGLNYNEQFF
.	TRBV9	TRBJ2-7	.	TGTGCCAGCAGCGAGGGCCCGAATAACGAGCAGTACTTC	CASSEGPNNEQYF
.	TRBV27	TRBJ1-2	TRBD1	TGTGCCAGCAGTAGGGGACAGAACCTCTATGGCTACACCTTC	CASSRGQNLYGYTF
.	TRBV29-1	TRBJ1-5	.	TGCAGCGTTGATCGCCTATACAGGGAGTTTGGGAATCAGCCCCAGCATTTT	CSVDRLYREFGNQPQHF
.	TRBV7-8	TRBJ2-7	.	TGTGCCAGCAGCTTGCCGCCCCTCCCCTACGAGCAGTACTTC	CASSLPPLPYEQYF
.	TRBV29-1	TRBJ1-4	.	TGCAGCGTTGTGATACCTAATGAAAAACTGTTTTTT	CSVVIPNEKLFF
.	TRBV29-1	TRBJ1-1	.	TGCAGCGTTGAAAGAGCGAACACTGAAGCTTTCTTT	CSVERANTEAFF
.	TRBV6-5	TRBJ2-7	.	TGTGCCAGCAGTTTAACGGTCTCCTACGAGCAGTACTTC	CASSLTVSYEQYF
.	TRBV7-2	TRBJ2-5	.	TGTGCCAGCAGCTTAGGAGGATTCCAGTACTTC	CASSLGGFQYF
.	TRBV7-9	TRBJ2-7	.	TGTGCCAGCAGCTTAGGGGTAGGGGTCGAGCAGTACTTC	CASSLGVGVEQYF
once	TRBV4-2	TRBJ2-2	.	TGTGCCAGCAGCCAAGATGTCGGCCTGGGGACGGCCGGCGCCGGGGAGCTGTTTTTT	CASSQDVGLGTAGAGELFF
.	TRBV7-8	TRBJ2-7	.	TGTGCCAGCAGCCCGACCGGGACAACCTCCTACGAGCAGTACTTC	CASSPTGTTSYEQYF
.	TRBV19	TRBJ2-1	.	TGTGCCAGTAGTCCCGGGACAAGTACCTACAATGAGCAGTTCTTC	CASSPGTSTYNEQFF
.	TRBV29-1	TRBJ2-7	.	TGCAGCGCAAAGGACAGCTCCTACGAGCAGTACTTC	CSAKDSSYEQYF
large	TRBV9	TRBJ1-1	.	TGTGCCAGCAGCGGTAGTAACACTGAAGCTTTCTTT	CASSGSNTEAFF
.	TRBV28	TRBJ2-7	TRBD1	TGTGCCAGCAGCCGACGACAGGGGGACTACGAGCAGTACTTC	CASSRRQGDYEQYF
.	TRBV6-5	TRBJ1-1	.	TGTGCCAGCAGTTCCCAAAGACTCATGAACACTGAAGCTTTCTTT	CASSSQRLMNTEAFF
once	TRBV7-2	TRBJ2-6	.	TGTGCCAGCAGCGTAACGGGCCTCTACCCTTCTGGGGCCAACGTCCTGACTTTC	CASSVTGLYPSGANVLTF
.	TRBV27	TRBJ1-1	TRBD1	TGTGCCAGCAGTAGAAGGGACAGGCAATGGAACACTGAAGCTTTCTTT	CASSRRDRQWNTEAFF
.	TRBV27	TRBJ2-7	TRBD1	TGTGCCAGCAGTTCAGGACAGGGGGGTACATACGAGCAGTACTTC	CASSSGQGGTYEQYF
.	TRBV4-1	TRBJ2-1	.	TGCGCCAGCAGCCCACCCGGGTACAATGAGCAGTTCTTC	CASSPPGYNEQFF
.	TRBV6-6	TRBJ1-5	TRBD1	TGTGCCAGCAGACCTGAAACAGGGGTTGGTCAGCCCCAGCATTTT	CASRPETGVGQPQHF
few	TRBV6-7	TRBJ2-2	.	TGTGCCAGCAGTTACTTAGCGACCGGGGAGCTGTTTTTT	CASSYLATGELFF
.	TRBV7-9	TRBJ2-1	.	TGTGCCAGCAGCTCAAACAGGTACAATGAGCAGTTCTTC	CASSSNRYNEQFF
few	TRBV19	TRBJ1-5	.	TGTGCCAGTAGTATCTTAGGGGATCAGCCCCAGCATTTT	CASSILGDQPQHF
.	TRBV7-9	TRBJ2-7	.	TGTGCCAGCAGCTTAACGGGCGAGCAGTACTTC	CASSLTGEQYF
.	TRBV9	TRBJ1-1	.	TGTGCCAGCAGCGCAGTGACGTACTCGGACAGTTACACTGAAGCTTTCTTT	CASSAVTYSDSYTEAFF
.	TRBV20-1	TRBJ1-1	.	TGCAGTGCTAGAGATCAAGAAGCTTTCTTT	CSARDQEAFF
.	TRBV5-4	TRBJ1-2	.	TGTGCCAGCAGCTTGGGGGGGATTCCCTATGGCTACACCTTC	CASSLGGIPYGYTF
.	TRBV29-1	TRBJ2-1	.	TGCAGCGTTGCTACAAGCAATGAGCAGTTCTTC	CSVATSNEQFF
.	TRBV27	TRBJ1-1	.	TGTGCCAGCAGTTTACTACCGACAGGCAACAGGGAAGCTTTCTTT	CASSLLPTGNREAFF
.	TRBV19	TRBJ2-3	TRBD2	TGTGCCAGTAGAGACGGGAGCGGGAGTGCAGATACGCAGTATTTT	CASRDGSGSADTQYF
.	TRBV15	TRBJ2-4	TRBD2	TGTGCCACCAGCAGAGAGGTGAACCCGGGGGGCAAAAACATTCAGTACTTC	CATSREVNPGGKNIQYF
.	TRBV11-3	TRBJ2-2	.	TGTGCCAGCAGCTTCACCGGGCCCGGGGAGCTGTTTTTT	CASSFTGPGELFF
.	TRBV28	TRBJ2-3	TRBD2	TGTGCCAGCACCATCGGACTAGCGGGATTAGATACGCAGTATTTT	CASTIGLAGLDTQYF
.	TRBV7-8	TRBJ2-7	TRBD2	TGTGCCAGCAACACCGGGACTAGCGTTTACGAGCAGTACTTC	CASNTGTSVYEQYF
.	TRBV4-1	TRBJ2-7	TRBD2	TGCGCCAGCAGCCATGGGACTAGCGGGACCTACGAGCAGTACTTC	CASSHGTSGTYEQYF
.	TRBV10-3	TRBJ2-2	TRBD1	TGTGCCATCAGTGAACCGGGACAGGGGCAAACCGGGGAGCTGTTTTTT	CAISEPGQGQTGELFF
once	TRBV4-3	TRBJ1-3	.	TGCGCCAGCAGCCAAGACGGCCGGATTTCTGGAAACACCATATATTTT	CASSQDGRISGNTIYF
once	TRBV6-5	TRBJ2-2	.	TGTGCCAGCAGGTCTACAGGGCACGGGGAGCTGTTTTTT	CASRSTGHGELFF
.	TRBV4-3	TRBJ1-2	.	TGCGCCAACCTGACAGTTAACTATGGCTACACCTTC	CANLTVNYGYTF
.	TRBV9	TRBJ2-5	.	TGTGCCAGCAGCGTAGCGGGAGAGACCCAGTACTTC	CASSVAGETQYF
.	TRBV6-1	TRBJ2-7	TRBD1	TGTGCCAGCAGTGGACCCGGGACAGGGCTCCACGAGCAGTACTTC	CASSGPGTGLHEQYF
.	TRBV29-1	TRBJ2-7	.	TGCAGCGTTGAAGAGGGGGCCTACGAGCAGTACTTC	CSVEEGAYEQYF
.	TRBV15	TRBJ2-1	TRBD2	TGTGCCACCAGCAGAGCCCGGCTAGCGGACAATGAGCAGTTCTTC	CATSRARLADNEQFF
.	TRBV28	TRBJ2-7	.	TGTGCCAGCAGTCCCCACTACGAGCAGTACTTC	CASSPHYEQYF
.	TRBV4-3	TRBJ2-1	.	TGCGCCAGCAGCCAAGATCAGGGAATTGAGCAGTTCTTC	CASSQDQGIEQFF
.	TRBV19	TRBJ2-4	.	TGTGCCAGTAGTATGGGGGTGTGGAACATTCAGTACTTC	CASSMGVWNIQYF
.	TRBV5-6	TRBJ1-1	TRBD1	TGTGCCAGCAGTGGGAAGGGGATAACAGGGGGCGCGAGAAACACTGAAGCTTTCTTT	CASSGKGITGGARNTEAFF
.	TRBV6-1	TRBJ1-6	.	TGTGCCAGCAGTGCGTGGGGCGCTGGTACATCACCCCTCCACTTT	CASSAWGAGTSPLHF